This paragraph reports one T cell receptor (beta chain). It lacks a known antigen. Within one base of it there is no much larger clone, and no base qualities were kept. The data are from a study of cytomegalovirus exposure and HLA in healthy donors listed by TCRdb under 2017. Turning to the overall study: An earlier analysis of several hundred of the donors reported 250 to 300 Gb of sequence data and approximately 110 million unique TCR beta sequences from about 200 million T cells. The T cell repertoires of several hundred subjects were profiled by immunosequencing and related to cytomegalovirus serostatus. To predict cytomegalovirus infection status, the study combined high-throughput TCR immunosequencing, statistical association of individual TCRs with disease status, and machine learning. A later genetic analysis used genome-wide SNP genotypes for about 60% of the roughly 700 donors, treating that subset as a discovery cohort. Rather than using new phenotypic data, the later analysis identified candidate immune exposures from TCR beta sequences and from how often those sequences occurred across donors. An earlier analysis of about 600 of the donors used high-throughput TCR beta sequencing to judge whether each TCR beta V gene segment behaved as functional or pseudogenic. An early release covering roughly 640 HLA-typed donors comprised about 310 gigabases of sequencing data and tens of millions of unique TCR sequences. All discovery cohort repertoires had been generated on a single sequencing platform. Along with the approximately 620-subject first cohort, a separate validation cohort of some 130 different subjects was used. A later analysis re-analyzed previously published TCR beta repertoires from 666 donors and added high-resolution HLA genotyping to study TCR occurrence patterns. Alongside the repertoire data, information on donor age, sex, ethnicity and CMV serostatus was compiled. About five DR-DQ haplotypes were treated as single units for association and clustering because of strong linkage in the cohort. The aim of the study was to test whether cataloging public T cell receptors could identify signatures of past pathogen exposure. Among the roughly 400 genotyped donors, approximately 77% belonged to the genetic ancestry cluster associated with self-reported Caucasian donors. The number of typed donors differed by locus: roughly 620-640 for A, B, C, DRB1 and DQB1; roughly 510 for DQA1; about 600 for DPA1; and around 450 for DPB1. On average, roughly 250,000 unique TCR beta nucleotide sequences were sequenced per donor among 300 to 500 genotyped donors of the cohort, with 15% to 20% of those sequences being non-productive. HLA typing covered class I and class II loci at four-digit resolution.

Including cysteine and phenylalanine, the CDR3 has 15 amino acids. Only the CDR3 region is kept as DNA, spanning 45 bases read in frame from base 1. V gives up 6 bases and J gives up 1 base, and the segment between their germline ends measures 15 bases. The germline V gene yields SGHTA for CDR1 and FQGNSA for CDR2. In total, 630 or so healthy bone marrow donors made up the cohort. At the time of sampling, all cohort members were nominally healthy, though unrecorded immune exposures were likely present. The donor tested CMV seronegative, placing the donor among the 352 seronegative members of the cohort. Every donor gave a peripheral blood sample, and the peripheral blood mononuclear cells from that sample were used for TCR beta sequencing. Genomic DNA was extracted from the blood cell samples with the Qiagen DNeasy Blood Extraction Kit. On the study overall, not on this receptor specifically: Several of the top co-occurrence clusters appeared to be linked to parvovirus B19, influenza, CMV and Epstein-Barr virus, according to a later analysis. When HLA alleles, especially DR and DQ, strongly co-occurred, TCR associations were difficult to assign to individual alleles. The classifier was reported to diagnose cytomegalovirus status with high specificity and sensitivity in both the original and validation cohorts. Because some donors lacked HLA typing at each locus, the association tests relied only on the typed subset. A later analysis found that HLA-associated TCR beta chains were more clonally expanded and had lower generation probabilities than equally common non-associated chains. The sequencing pipeline was judged likely to have produced a cluster of highly shared sequence variants as a technical artifact. Most CMV-associated TCR beta chains appeared to be HLA-restricted in a later analysis, and the HLA associations seemed to be driven largely by CMV exposure. A further reported finding was that TCR beta sequences accurately predicted the HLA-A and HLA-B alleles for most subjects in the first cohort. A later analysis found that TCR association rates varied across HLA loci, with DRB1 alleles showing the most associated TCRs and HLA-C alleles the fewest. The study gave a list of more than 150 TCR beta chains associated with cytomegalovirus. In a later genetic analysis, fewer N-insertions in productive TCRs were reported among donors in an Asian-associated ancestry cluster than the approximately 710-donor mean. The 87-base-pair reads could not distinguish some IMGT-functional V segments, including TRBV6-2 and TRBV6-3, so those segments were excluded. Over 15 rarely observed V segments, including chromosome 9 orphons, were excluded from the earlier analysis of several hundred of the donors because counts were too low. Presence/absence analyses assumed roughly uniform sequencing depth across donors, an assumption that may not hold. In vitro tests confirmed that a few of the cytomegalovirus-associated TCR beta chains recognize cytomegalovirus antigens. In an earlier analysis of fewer than 750 of the donors, most TCR beta V segments were observed in productive rearrangements about 87% or about 30% of the time, broadly matching IMGT annotations. Only TCR beta chains were sequenced in this cohort, and the absence of alpha or paired-chain data limited detectable features. V-gene and J-gene trimming of TCR beta chains was associated with a missense DCLRE1C variant in a later genetic analysis, and the association was replicated in an independent cohort. The authors suggested that the approach could potentially be extended to other disease states and immunological phenotypes. CMV serostatus was the only immune exposure information available for the cohort. At a false discovery rate of 0.05, a later analysis linked fewer than 20,000 TCR beta sequences to specific HLA alleles. Most TCR sequences were seen in very few donors, while some public TCRs were found in many individuals. Correlated functional status among segregating V segments might reflect linkage disequilibrium, but an unknown experimental factor could not be ruled out.

Library construction relied on the immunoSEQ multiplex PCR assay. A mixture of 60 forward primers for TCR Vbeta segments and 13 reverse primers for TCR Jbeta segments was used in the multiplex PCR. Amplification of the CDR3 region of rearranged TCR beta genes was performed with a multiplex PCR assay on genomic DNA. On the Illumina HiSeq System, the amplified TCR beta libraries were sequenced as 87-base-pair reads. From the authors' description of their analysis: In a later analysis, some 80 million unique TCR beta chains were counted across the roughly 670 repertoires, and roughly 11 million of these chains were shared by at least two donors. Raw reads were error-corrected and collapsed into unique sequences by a nearest-neighbor algorithm in which closely related sequences were merged to remove PCR and sequencing errors. Alignment of CDR3 sequences to IMGT reference sequences was used to assign V, D and J gene segments. For a sequence to be retained, a match of at least six nucleotides to both a V gene segment and a J gene segment was required. Rearrangements were classified as productive when the CDR3 lacked stop codons and remained in frame with V and J, and all other rearrangements were classified as non-productive. CDR3 was defined by IMGT convention, running from the second conserved V-encoded cysteine to the conserved J-encoded phenylalanine. The earlier analysis of 550 to 650 of the donors excluded any sequence lacking an unambiguous match to a single V gene segment. An earlier analysis of just under 600 of the donors called V segments functional above 56.7% productive rearrangements and segregating when the between-donor standard deviation exceeded 5%. A statistical classification framework was built to diagnose cytomegalovirus status from the catalog of TCR beta chain sequences. V and J gene assignment, in a later analysis, came from comparing TCR nucleotide sequences with IMGT/GENE-DB human TR gene sequences. The TCRdist pipeline was used in a later analysis to assign CDR3 sequences and most-parsimonious VDJ recombination scenarios. In a later analysis, every TCR beta chain was defined by the combination of its CDR3 amino acid sequence and its V-gene family, and reads without a unique V-gene family were dropped. In a later analysis, fewer than 650 highly shared, low-generation-probability nucleotide sequences were removed to address suspected cross-contamination and a sequencing artifact. In a later analysis, a clonal expansion index was calculated for each public chain from normalized within-repertoire ranks of inferred template counts. Generation probabilities in a later analysis came from a VDJ recombination model fitted to out-of-frame rearrangements, and those results were checked against IGoR. In a later analysis, hypergeometric tests were used to score TCR-TCR, TCR-HLA and TCR-CMV co-occurrence, with a repertoire-size bias correction applied to TCR pairs. A later analysis estimated false discovery rates by permuting HLA or CMV assignments 20 times. In a later analysis, co-occurring TCRs were grouped using DBSCAN, with TCRdist sequence similarity added in when clustering inside HLA-allele-positive subsets. Co-occurrence clustering excluded repertoires with fewer than 30,000 or more than 120,000 public chains, plus five with anomalous nucleotide sharing. TCRdb stores this immuneACCESS table with in-frame sequences only. Part of the clones is absent; in the studies checked, under half of the shortfall reflects unresolved V genes, and no reason is known for the rest. The V and J calls and clone size are taken from that table; D and trimming were inferred from the DNA. The sample has over 110,000 clones on record, roughly three quarters of them singletons. More than 0.95% of the sample rests with the top ten.

This clonotype originated in a man aged 18 to 29 in good health and CMV-seronegative. The chain employs TRBV7-2 and TRBJ2-5; possibly the D gene is TRBD1, per 6 matching bases. Input material: PBMCs. CDR3 protein: CASRADRQTQETQYF. The base sequence is TGTGCCAGCAGAGCCGACAGGCAGACCCAAGAGACCCAGTACTTC.